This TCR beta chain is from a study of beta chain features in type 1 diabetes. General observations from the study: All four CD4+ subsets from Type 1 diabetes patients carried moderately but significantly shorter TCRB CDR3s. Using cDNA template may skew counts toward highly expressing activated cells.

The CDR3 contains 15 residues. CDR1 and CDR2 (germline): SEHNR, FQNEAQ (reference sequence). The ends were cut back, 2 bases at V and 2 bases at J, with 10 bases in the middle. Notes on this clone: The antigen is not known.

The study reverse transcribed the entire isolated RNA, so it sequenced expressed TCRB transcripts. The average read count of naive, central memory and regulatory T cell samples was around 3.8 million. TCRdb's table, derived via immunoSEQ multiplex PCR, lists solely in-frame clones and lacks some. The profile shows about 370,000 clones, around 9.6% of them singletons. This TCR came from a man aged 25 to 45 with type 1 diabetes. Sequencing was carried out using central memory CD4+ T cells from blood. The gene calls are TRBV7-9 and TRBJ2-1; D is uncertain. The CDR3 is CASSLNSDAYNEQFF. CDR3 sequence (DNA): TGTGCCAGCAGCTTAAATAGTGATGCCTACAATGAGCAGTTCTTC.